Shown below are 23 T cell receptor beta chains from a single sample sequenced in a study of early T cells in non-severe SARS-CoV-2 infection. TCRdb recomputed calls from the 5' RACE reads with MiXCR, one row per CDR3 protein. The sample consists of about 35,000 distinct CDR3 sequences, around 5.4% of them appearing once. The material was whole blood, obtained at baseline. Every receptor here comes from an adult who was a healthcare worker with PCR-confirmed SARS-CoV-2 infection or an uninfected control (not recorded which).

This clonotype was seen repeatedly, ten times or more. The chain combines TRBV12-3 or TRBV12-4 with TRBJ2-1; 11 positions agree with TRBD2. CDR3 length: 15 residues. V gave up 5 bases and J gave up 7 bases; unmatched junction bases: 7. CDR3 coding DNA: TGTGCCAGCAGTCCCGGGACTAGCGGAGCTAATGAGCAGTTCTTC. This encodes CASSPGTSGANEQFF.

This clonotype was seen repeatedly, ten times or more. The gene calls are TRBV30 and TRBJ2-6; D is uncertain. The ends were cut back, 3 bases at V and 4 bases at J, with 7 bases in the middle. Germline CDR1 and CDR2: GTSNPN and SVGIG (reference sequence). This CDR3 has 13 residues. CDR3 DNA: TGTGCCTGGAGAAGGTACGGGGCCAACGTCCTGACTTTC. Protein: CAWRRYGANVLTF.

This clonotype showed up many times. The rearrangement uses TRBV28 and TRBJ2-7; 8 positions agree with TRBD1. The germline gives CDR1 MDHEN, CDR2 SYDVKM. This CDR3 is 15 amino acids long. V gave up 5 bases and J gave up 0 bases; unmatched junction bases: 6. CDR3 sequence (DNA): TGTGCCAGCAGTCACAGGGGGAGGAGCTCCTACGAGCAGTACTTC. Its protein is CASSHRGRSSYEQYF.

This clonotype appeared a few times. The chain carries TRBV20-1 and TRBJ2-1; TRBD2 matches at 10 bases. J lost 2 bases, V lost 8 bases, and 6 bases had no gene match. CDR1 is DFQATT and CDR2 is SNEGSKA in the germline V gene (reference sequence). This CDR3 contains 14 residues. CDR3 region: CSTITSGAYNEQFF. CDR3 sequence (DNA): TGCAGTACAATCACTAGCGGGGCCTACAATGAGCAGTTCTTC.

The chain carries TRBV7-2 and TRBJ2-7; D remains unclear. The V and J ends lost 5 bases and 6 bases respectively, with 17 bases between them. CDR3 length: 14 residues. From germline, CDR1 is SGHTA and CDR2 FQGNSA. The CDR3 reads CASSPTTFGVEQYF. The DNA of the CDR3 is TGTGCCAGCAGCCCCACCACGTTTGGGGTCGAGCAGTACTTC. The full variable domain, with the rest looked up from reference TRBV7-2 and TRBJ2-7, is GAGVSQSPSNKVTEKGKDVELRCDPISGHTALYWYRQSLGQGLEFLIYFQGNSAPDKSGLPSDRFSAERTGGSVSTLTIQRTQQEDSAVYLCASSPTTFGVEQYFGPGTRLTVT.

There are many counts of this clonotype. The rearrangement links TRBV5-1 to TRBJ1-6; 9 bases line up with TRBD1. The ends lost 4 bases at V and 9 bases at J; junction bases unmatched: 11. This CDR3 is 16 amino acids long. Germline lookup yields CDR1 SGHRS and CDR2 YFSETQ. CDR3: CASSTGPTGGGSPLHF. The CDR3 DNA sequence: TGCGCCAGCAGCACTGGGCCCACAGGGGGCGGTTCACCCCTCCACTTT.

This clonotype appeared many times. This chain uses TRBV11-2 with TRBJ2-5; weak D call: TRBD1 (6 bases). From germline, CDR1 is SGHAT and CDR2 FQNNGV. Trimming shortened V by 5 bases and J by 1 base, and 8 bases separated the two germline ends. The length of the CDR3 is 13 residues. CDR3 DNA: TGTGCCAGCAGCAGGACAGTCCAAGAGACCCAGTACTTC. Its protein is CASSRTVQETQYF.

This clonotype has a count of ten or more. This rearrangement joins TRBV9 to TRBJ1-3, with a weak D call TRBD1 (6 bases). V lost 1 base, J lost 2 bases, and 13 bases lay in between. The CDR3 spans 16 residues. Germline CDR1 is SGDLS and CDR2 is YYNGEE. CDR3 region: CASSVSADRPGNTIYF. DNA of the CDR3: TGTGCCAGCAGCGTATCGGCTGACAGGCCTGGAAACACCATATATTTT.

This rearrangement joins TRBV20-1 to TRBJ2-5; TRBD1 might be the D (6 bases). Trimming took 0 bases from V and 5 from J, leaving 16 bases between them. CDR3 length: 15 residues. In germline, CDR1 is DFQATT, CDR2 SNEGSKA (reference sequence). The DNA of the CDR3 is TGCAGTGCTAGAGACGCCCTAACAGGGACGGAGACCCAGTACTTC. Translated, it gives CSARDALTGTETQYF.

This clonotype was observed many times. This sequence joins TRBV11-2 and TRBJ2-6; D is unclear. There are 16 residues in the CDR3. V was trimmed by 1 base and J by 7 bases, leaving 14 bases between them. From germline, CDR1 is SGHAT and CDR2 FQNNGV. The chain's CDR3 is CASSLGATNFANVLTF. CDR3 bases: TGTGCCAGCAGCTTAGGCGCCACTAATTTCGCCAACGTCCTGACTTTC.

The chain recombines TRBV9 with TRBJ2-2, with D possibly matching TRBD2 (5 bases). The germline V gene encodes CDR1 SGDLS and CDR2 YYNGEE. V was shortened by 0 bases and J by 7 bases, with 16 bases between the two germline ends. This CDR3 contains 16 residues. CDR3 nucleotides: TGTGCCAGCAGCGTAGCTGGCGGGCAGGTCGGCGGGGAGCTGTTTTTT. This sequence encodes CASSVAGGQVGGELFF.

This clonotype was observed at least ten times. J is TRBJ1-1 and V is TRBV20-1; no definite D call. Trimming cost V 0 bases and J 3 bases, with 11 bases left between them. The CDR3 has 14 amino acids. CDR1 DFQATT and CDR2 SNEGSKA come from the germline V gene (reference sequence). The CDR3 DNA follows: TGCAGTGCTAGAGATGGCGAGACTTACACTGAAGCTTTCTTT. It is translated as CSARDGETYTEAFF.

This clonotype has at least ten counts. The chain uses TRBV12-3 or TRBV12-4 and TRBJ1-6; maybe TRBD1 (5 bases). The CDR3 has 14 amino acids. The V end was cut by 5 bases, the J end by 10 bases, with 15 bases between. CDR3 in amino acids: CASSTQGFGSPLHF. CDR3 coding DNA: TGTGCCAGCAGTACCCAGGGTTTCGGCTCACCCCTCCACTTT.

This clonotype was observed many times. The genes are TRBV28 and TRBJ2-5, with D possibly TRBD2 on 5 matching bases. V was pared by 4 bases and J by 4 bases, with 19 bases between. Per germline, CDR1 MDHEN and CDR2 SYDVKM. The CDR3 has 16 amino acids. CDR3 bases: TGTGCCAGCAGTTCCATCTTCGAGCGGAGAGGAGAGACCCAGTACTTC. Its translation is CASSSIFERRGETQYF.

This clonotype was found many times. The chain couples TRBV3-1 to TRBJ1-6, with unresolved D. The V end lost 4 bases, the J end lost 9 bases, and 25 bases lay between the germline ends. The CDR3 extends over 18 amino acids. Germline loops: CDR1 LGHDT, CDR2 YNNKEL (reference sequence). CDR3 nucleotides: TGTGCCAGCAGCCGATGGGTAGCTCAGACTCTGTCGGGTTCACCCCTCCACTTT. It yields the protein CASSRWVAQTLSGSPLHF.

In its sample, this clonotype was seen many times. The chain is built from TRBV10-3 and TRBJ1-1; D might be TRBD1 (6 bases). Per germline, CDR1 ENHRY and CDR2 SYGVKD. V lost 3 bases and J 10 bases, leaving 12 bases between the germline ends. The CDR3 extends over 12 amino acids. The CDR3 DNA reads TGTGCCATCAGTGAAACAGGGTTAGGAGCTTTCTTT. Translation: CAISETGLGAFF.

This clonotype was picked up many times. V is TRBV12-3 or TRBV12-4 and J is TRBJ1-6; D might be TRBD1 (5 bases). This CDR3 is built from 13 residues. Trimming stripped 6 bases from V and 8 bases from J, with 11 bases between. The CDR3 DNA reads as TGTGCCAGCAGCACTACAGGCGATTCACCCCTCCACTTT. This codes for CASSTTGDSPLHF.

This clonotype has a count of ten or more. The chain recombines TRBV11-2 with TRBJ1-2, with 8 nucleotides matching TRBD1. The CDR3 has 14 amino acids. Germline V gene data show CDR1 as SGHAT and CDR2 as FQNNGV. Trimming cost V 5 bases and J 5 bases; bases outside gene matches: 7. In nucleotides, the CDR3 is TGTGCCAGCAGCAGAACTGACAGGGGTTATGGCTACACCTTC. Its protein product is CASSRTDRGYGYTF.

This clonotype came up many times. The V call is TRBV6-1, the J call TRBJ1-5, with D maybe TRBD1 (5 bases). The CDR3 covers 12 residues. The germline V and J ends were trimmed by 7 bases and 5 bases, with 9 bases remaining between them. CDR1 MNHNS and CDR2 SASEGT come from the germline V gene. CDR3 bases: TGTGCCAGCACAAGGGGAGATCAGCCCCAGCATTTT. Its translation is CASTRGDQPQHF.

The table lists this clonotype with many counts. The chain employs TRBV7-8 and TRBJ2-7; D is undetermined. V shed 7 bases and J shed 1 base, with 11 bases lying between them. Per germline, CDR1 SGHVS and CDR2 FQNEAQ. This CDR3 contains 13 residues. As DNA, the CDR3 is TGTGCCAGCACCTTGGACGGATCCTACGAGCAGTACTTC. Protein sequence: CASTLDGSYEQYF.

At least ten counts were recorded for this clonotype. The chain links TRBV30 to TRBJ2-2; TRBD1 agrees at 7 bases. The CDR3 spans 14 residues. Unmatched junction bases numbered 2, after V lost 4 bases and J lost 0 bases. CDR1 and CDR2 (germline): GTSNPN, SVGIG (reference sequence). CDR3 coding DNA: TGTGCCTGGAAGGGGGCTTCGAACACCGGGGAGCTGTTTTTT. Its protein is CAWKGASNTGELFF.

This clonotype was observed at least ten times. The chain is built from TRBV7-2 and TRBJ1-6, with unresolved D. Between the trimmed V and J ends, which lost 6 bases and 9 bases, there was a span of 9 bases. This CDR3 comprises 12 residues. Germline CDR1 and CDR2: SGHTA and FQGNSA. The CDR3 is CASSSQSSPLHF. The CDR3 DNA reads as TGTGCCAGCAGTTCACAGTCTTCACCCCTCCACTTT.

This clonotype was found a few times. The chain uses TRBV5-4 and TRBJ2-1, with a weak D call TRBD1 (6 bases). CDR1 and CDR2 from the germline V gene are SGHNT and YYREEE (reference sequence). V was pared by 5 bases and J by 4 bases, with 10 bases between. The length of the CDR3 is 13 residues. The CDR3 nucleotides are TGTGCCAGCAGGGGGGCGAGTTACAATGAGCAGTTCTTC. This codes for CASRGASYNEQFF.